This is a list of T cell receptor beta chains from one sample in a study of blood T cell repertoires in COVID-19. Assay used: immunoSEQ multiplex PCR; TCRdb lists only in-frame clones, some missing. The repertoire includes approximately 300,000 clones, approximately 86% of them detected once, and around 2.1% sits in the top ten. The sample was peripheral blood. These receptors were collected from a man younger than 35 with active or convalescent COVID-19. The conserved cysteine and the conserved F or W are not part of the CDR3 here. D genes are given only for firm matches. Rows give clone size only sometimes, using once, few, many, or a class for an expanded clone.

V gene: TRBV27; clone size: NA; D gene: TRBD1; CDR3 protein: ASSSPNRGRAYEQY
V gene: TRBV18; clone size: NA; D gene: NA; CDR3 protein: ASSLRQGSGHNEQF
V gene: TRBV29-1; clone size: NA; D gene: NA; CDR3 protein: SVGLHGGVEY
V gene: TRBV14; clone size: NA; D gene: NA; CDR3 protein: ASSRTRDGGPYEQY
V gene: TRBV4-1; clone size: NA; D gene: NA; CDR3 protein: ASSQDTEYGYT
V gene: TRBV18; clone size: NA; D gene: NA; CDR3 protein: ASSKRVREGNEQY
V gene: TRBV6-2/TRBV6-3; clone size: few; D gene: NA; CDR3 protein: ASSLRSEAF
V gene: TRBV15; clone size: NA; D gene: TRBD1; CDR3 protein: ATSRVAGGNEQF
V gene: TRBV5-1; clone size: NA; D gene: TRBD1; CDR3 protein: ASSFGTGRANEKLF
V gene: TRBV4-1; clone size: NA; D gene: TRBD1; CDR3 protein: ASRRTGGEGNQPQH
V gene: TRBV27; clone size: NA; D gene: NA; CDR3 protein: ATRAPVRAYGYT
V gene: TRBV7-2; clone size: NA; D gene: NA; CDR3 protein: ASSFQGMDTQY
V gene: TRBV5-5; clone size: NA; D gene: TRBD2; CDR3 protein: ASSSGGPYEQY
V gene: TRBV15; clone size: NA; D gene: TRBD1; CDR3 protein: ATSRGTGAGANVLT
V gene: TRBV27; clone size: few; D gene: TRBD1; CDR3 protein: ASKSSGQGPSEAF
V gene: TRBV7-9; clone size: NA; D gene: NA; CDR3 protein: ASSFLPYEQY
V gene: TRBV4-2; clone size: once; D gene: NA; CDR3 protein: ASGMGPSDTQY
V gene: TRBV6-5; clone size: NA; D gene: NA; CDR3 protein: ASTLTPQGSNGYT
V gene: TRBV5-8; clone size: once; D gene: NA; CDR3 protein: ASSTSRVGRVETQY
V gene: TRBV9; clone size: NA; D gene: NA; CDR3 protein: ASSVVENSPLH
V gene: TRBV5-1; clone size: NA; D gene: NA; CDR3 protein: ASSLAGSLGYT
V gene: TRBV27; clone size: few; D gene: TRBD2; CDR3 protein: ATSRWSGGPYEQY
V gene: TRBV21-1; clone size: NA; D gene: NA; CDR3 protein: ASEIAGPYEQY
V gene: TRBV14; clone size: once; D gene: TRBD1; CDR3 protein: ASSQLTGGAGANVLT
V gene: TRBV11-2; clone size: NA; D gene: NA; CDR3 protein: ASSFRGSSYNEQF
V gene: TRBV19; clone size: NA; D gene: TRBD1; CDR3 protein: ASRGLTGTDGEQY
V gene: TRBV4-1; clone size: NA; D gene: TRBD1; CDR3 protein: ASSQMDRVREQY
V gene: TRBV19; clone size: few; D gene: NA; CDR3 protein: ASSMENNSPLH
V gene: TRBV7-6; clone size: NA; D gene: TRBD1; CDR3 protein: ASSLRGQGYEQY
V gene: TRBV21-1; clone size: NA; D gene: NA; CDR3 protein: ASSQAPRQF
V gene: TRBV28; clone size: NA; D gene: TRBD1; CDR3 protein: ASIGDRGTLVAGNTIY
V gene: TRBV28; clone size: NA; D gene: TRBD1; CDR3 protein: ASSPTGGEGNTIY
V gene: TRBV5-1; clone size: NA; D gene: TRBD1; CDR3 protein: ASSRGTGRLNTEAF
V gene: TRBV11-2; clone size: NA; D gene: NA; CDR3 protein: ASNRDSRETQY
V gene: TRBV27; clone size: once; D gene: TRBD1; CDR3 protein: ASSWTGGYGYT
V gene: TRBV13; clone size: NA; D gene: TRBD2; CDR3 protein: ASSLGGSGRYEQY
V gene: TRBV7-6; clone size: NA; D gene: NA; CDR3 protein: ASSSRLEQF
V gene: TRBV19; clone size: NA; D gene: NA; CDR3 protein: ASSIGRREAF
V gene: TRBV10-3; clone size: NA; D gene: NA; CDR3 protein: ASRAGIGQPQH
V gene: TRBV6-5; clone size: NA; D gene: NA; CDR3 protein: ASSPIQSMNTEAF
V gene: TRBV19; clone size: NA; D gene: NA; CDR3 protein: ASNYRRNEKLF
V gene: TRBV4-1; clone size: NA; D gene: NA; CDR3 protein: ASGDQINEQF
V gene: TRBV7-2; clone size: NA; D gene: NA; CDR3 protein: ASRSRTAAKNIQY